This T cell receptor (beta chain) was obtained from a study of T cells in Graves' hyperthyroidism and ophthalmopathy. This clonotype was found many times. The TCR beta CDR3 regions underwent amplification using RNA transcripts as the source. The study used the HTBI primer set for a first-round RT-PCR of the TCR CDR3. TCRdb redid the calling of the multiplex PCR reads with MiXCR, one entry per CDR3 protein. This sample carries a few hundred thousand distinct CDR3 sequences, 20% to 25% of them seen once, and the ten largest clones take approximately 60%. The CDR3 is 16 residues long. Trimming took 6 bases from V and 3 from J; bases not matched to a gene: 11. Germline V lookup: CDR1 SNHLY, CDR2 FYNNEI.

This TCR derives from a man aged 25-40 years with Graves' ophthalmopathy. The V call is TRBV2, the J call TRBJ2-3, with 8 bases identical to TRBD1. Source material: blood. CDR3 residues: CASSATPGQVTDTQYF. The CDR3 DNA reads TGTGCCAGCAGCGCAACACCGGGACAGGTAACAGATACGCAGTATTTT. The full variable domain, rest sourced from reference TRBV2 and TRBJ2-3, is EPEVTQTPSHQVTQMGQEVILRCVPISNHLYFYWYRQILGQKVEFLVSFYNNEISEKSEIFDDQFSVERPDGSNFTLKIRSTKLEDSAMYFCASSATPGQVTDTQYFGPGTRLTVL.